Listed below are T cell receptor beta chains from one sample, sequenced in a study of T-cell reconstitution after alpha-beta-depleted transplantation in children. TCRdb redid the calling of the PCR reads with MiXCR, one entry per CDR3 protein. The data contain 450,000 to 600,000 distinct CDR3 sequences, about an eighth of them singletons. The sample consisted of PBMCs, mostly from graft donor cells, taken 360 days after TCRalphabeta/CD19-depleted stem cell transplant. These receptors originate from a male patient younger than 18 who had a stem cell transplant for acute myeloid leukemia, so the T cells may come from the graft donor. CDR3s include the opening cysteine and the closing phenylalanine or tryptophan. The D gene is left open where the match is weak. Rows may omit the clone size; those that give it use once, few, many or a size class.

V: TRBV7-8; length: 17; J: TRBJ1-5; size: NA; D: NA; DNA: TGTGCCAGCAGCCGACTCTCCACAGGGAGGAGCAATCAGCCCCAGCATTTT; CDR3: CASSRLSTGRSNQPQHF
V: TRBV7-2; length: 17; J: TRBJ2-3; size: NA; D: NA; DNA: TGTGCCAGCAGCTTAGCGCTGTCAGGCCTTAGCACAGATACGCAGTATTTT; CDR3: CASSLALSGLSTDTQYF
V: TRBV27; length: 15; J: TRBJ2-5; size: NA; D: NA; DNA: TGTGCCAGCAGTTTCTTAGGGACCCGGTCGGAGACCCAGTACTTC; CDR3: CASSFLGTRSETQYF
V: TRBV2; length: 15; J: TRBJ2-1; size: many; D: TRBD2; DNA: TGTGCCAGCAAGGAGACTAGCGGGAGGAGAAATGAGCAGTTCTTC; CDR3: CASKETSGRRNEQFF
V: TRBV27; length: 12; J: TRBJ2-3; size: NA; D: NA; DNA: TGTGCCAGCAGTTTATTAGGGAGTACGCAGTATTTT; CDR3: CASSLLGSTQYF
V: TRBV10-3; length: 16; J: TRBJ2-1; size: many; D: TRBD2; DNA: TGTGCCATCAGTGACGCCGGGACTAGTCTCTACAATGAGCAGTTCTTC; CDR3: CAISDAGTSLYNEQFF
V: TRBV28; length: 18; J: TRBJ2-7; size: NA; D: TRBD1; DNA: TGTGCCAGCAGTTTCGCCTGGACAGGGGGCGAGGGCTCCTACGAGCAGTACTTC; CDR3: CASSFAWTGGEGSYEQYF
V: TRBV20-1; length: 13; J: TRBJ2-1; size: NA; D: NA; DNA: TGCAGTGCTAGTACCCCGACCTACAATGAGCAGTTCTTC; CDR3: CSASTPTYNEQFF
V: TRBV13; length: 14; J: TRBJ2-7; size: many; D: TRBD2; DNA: TGTGCCAGCAGCAGACTAGCGGGAGTTCACGAGCAGTACTTC; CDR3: CASSRLAGVHEQYF
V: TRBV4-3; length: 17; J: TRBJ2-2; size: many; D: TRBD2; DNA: TGCGCCAGCAGCCAAGATCGTCGGTTAGCGGGAGGCGGGGAGCTGTTTTTT; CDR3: CASSQDRRLAGGGELFF
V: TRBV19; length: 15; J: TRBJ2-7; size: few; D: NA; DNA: TGTGCCAGTAGTCCCCCCGGCGGGTCTTCCTACGAGCAGTACTTC; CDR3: CASSPPGGSSYEQYF
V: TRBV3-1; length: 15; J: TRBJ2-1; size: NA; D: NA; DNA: TGTGCCAGCAGCCAAGACCCAACTAGTAACAATGAGCAGTTCTTC; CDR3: CASSQDPTSNNEQFF
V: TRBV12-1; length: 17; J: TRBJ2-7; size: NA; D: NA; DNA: TGTGCCAGCAGCTTTAAGGTAGCGGGAGAGCGATCCTACGAGCAGTACTTC; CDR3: CASSFKVAGERSYEQYF
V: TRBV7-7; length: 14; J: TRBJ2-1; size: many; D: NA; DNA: TGTGCTAGCAGCGTTGGTCGGAACCACAATGAGCAGTTCTTC; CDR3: CASSVGRNHNEQFF
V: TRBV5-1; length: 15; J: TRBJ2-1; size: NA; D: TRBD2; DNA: TGCGCCAGCAGCCGGCTAGCGGGAGCGTTGAATGAGCAGTTCTTC; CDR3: CASSRLAGALNEQFF
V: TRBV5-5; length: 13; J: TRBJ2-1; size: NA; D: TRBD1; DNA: TGTGCCAGCAGCTGGCAGGGGGCATATGAGCAGTTCTTC; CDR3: CASSWQGAYEQFF
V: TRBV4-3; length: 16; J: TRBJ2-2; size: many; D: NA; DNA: TGCGCCAGCAGCCCCCCCCAGGGGCCCTACTTGGGGGAGCTGTTTTTT; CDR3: CASSPPQGPYLGELFF
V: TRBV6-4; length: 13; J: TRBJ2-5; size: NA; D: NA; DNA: TGTGCCAGCAGTGACGGAGGAACGGGGGCCCAGTACTTC; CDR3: CASSDGGTGAQYF
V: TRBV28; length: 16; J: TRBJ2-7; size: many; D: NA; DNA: TGTGCCAGCAGTTTCTACGGGACAAATCCACTTTACGAGCAGTACTTC; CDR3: CASSFYGTNPLYEQYF
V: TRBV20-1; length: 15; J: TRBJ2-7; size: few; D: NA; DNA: TGCAGTGCTACCAGGGGAGAGGCCAGAATCTACGAGCAGTACTTC; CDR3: CSATRGEARIYEQYF
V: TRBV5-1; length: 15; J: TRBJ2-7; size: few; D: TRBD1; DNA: TGCGCCAGCAGCTCGAGGGCAGGGGGCTCCTACGAGCAGTACTTC; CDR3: CASSSRAGGSYEQYF
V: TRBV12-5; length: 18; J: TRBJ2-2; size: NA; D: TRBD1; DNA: TGTGCTAGTGGTTTGGTACGGGACAGCGCCTCGAACACCGGGGAGCTGTTTTTT; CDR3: CASGLVRDSASNTGELFF
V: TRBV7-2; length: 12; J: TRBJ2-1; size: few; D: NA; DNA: TGTGCCAGCAGCCCCAATTCGAATGAGCAGTTCTTC; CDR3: CASSPNSNEQFF
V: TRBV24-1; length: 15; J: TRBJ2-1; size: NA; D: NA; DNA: TGTGCCACCAGTGATTTGGCCAGGGGAAGGAATGAGCAGTTCTTC; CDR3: CATSDLARGRNEQFF
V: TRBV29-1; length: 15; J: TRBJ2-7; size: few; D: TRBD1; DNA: TGCAGCGCGACAACACGACAGGGGACCACCTACGAGCAGTACTTC; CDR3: CSATTRQGTTYEQYF
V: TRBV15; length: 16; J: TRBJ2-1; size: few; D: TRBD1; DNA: TGTGCCACCTTTCAGGGGGTTCGGGACCCATTCAATGAGCAGTTCTTC; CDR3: CATFQGVRDPFNEQFF
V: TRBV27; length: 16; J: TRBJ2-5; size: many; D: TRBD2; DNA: TGTGCCAGCAGTTTAATAGTAGCGGGAGGTCAAGAGACCCAGTACTTC; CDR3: CASSLIVAGGQETQYF
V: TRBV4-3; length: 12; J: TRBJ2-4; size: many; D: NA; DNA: TGCGCCAGCAGCCAAGGGGGCAACATTCAGTACTTC; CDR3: CASSQGGNIQYF
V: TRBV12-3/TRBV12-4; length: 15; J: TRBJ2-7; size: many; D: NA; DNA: TGTGCCAGCACCCCAACCGCAGGGGGGGCCTACGAGCAGTACTTC; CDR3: CASTPTAGGAYEQYF